A single sample is the source of the 26 T cell receptor beta chains below, sequenced in a study of blood T cell repertoires in COVID-19. Here immunoSEQ multiplex PCR was the method, and the copy in TCRdb shows in-frame clones only, minus some. The sample includes about 45,000 clones, 70% to 90% of them seen just once. Source material: peripheral blood. The receptors stem from a woman older than 75 with acute or convalescent COVID-19.

This clone turned up a few times. The chain uses TRBV2 and TRBJ2-7, with 10 nucleotides matching TRBD1. Germline V gene lookup returns CDR1 SNHLY and CDR2 FYNNEI. V shed 6 bases and J 5 bases; nucleotides not matched to a gene: 4. There are 13 residues in the CDR3. This chain's CDR3 is CASSRDRGDEQYF. CDR3 in DNA: TGTGCCAGCAGCCGGGACAGGGGTGACGAGCAGTACTTC.

The rearrangement uses TRBV3-1 (or the pseudogene TRBV3-2) and TRBJ2-1; 9 bases are a match to TRBD2. CDR1 LGHDT and CDR2 YNNKEL come from the germline V gene (reference sequence). CDR3 length: 15 residues. J gave up 8 bases and V 1 base, and 6 bases lay outside the gene matches. CDR3 sequence: CASSQVYLAGHEQFF. The CDR3 DNA follows: TGTGCCAGCAGCCAAGTATATCTAGCGGGGCATGAGCAGTTCTTC.

The CDR3 coding sequence is TGCGCCAGCAGCCGCTCCACGACAGAAAGGTACGAGCAGTACTTC. Residues: CASSRSTTERYEQYF. V gene TRBV4-1 combines with J gene TRBJ2-7; the D gene is possibly TRBD1 (5 bases). Germline loops: CDR1 MGHRA, CDR2 YSYEKL. Trimming took off 4 bases at V and 4 bases at J, with 17 bases between the two ends. This CDR3 is 15 amino acids long.

The chain links TRBV28 to TRBJ2-1; unclear D gene. The CDR3 is 12 amino acids. The V end lost 5 bases, the J end lost 8 bases, and 10 bases lay between the germline ends. CDR1 MDHEN and CDR2 SYDVKM come from the germline V gene. The CDR3 loop reads CASSPSGDEQFF. The CDR3 coding sequence is TGTGCCAGCAGTCCCTCCGGTGATGAGCAGTTCTTC.

The chain joins TRBV2 to TRBJ1-6; 9 bases match TRBD1. After removal of 5 bases from V and 10 bases from J, the junction contained 12 bases not matched to a gene. Germline CDR1 and CDR2: SNHLY and FYNNEI. This CDR3 has 16 amino acids. For the CDR3, the DNA is TGTGCCAGCAGTCCCGAGGGACAGGGAGGATTCTCACCCCTCCACTTT. Its protein is CASSPEGQGGFSPLHF. The entire variable domain, with the rest obtained from reference TRBV2 and TRBJ1-6, is as follows: EPEVTQTPSHQVTQMGQEVILRCVPISNHLYFYWYRQILGQKVEFLVSFYNNEISEKSEIFDDQFSVERPDGSNFTLKIRSTKLEDSAMYFCASSPEGQGGFSPLHFGNGTRLTVT.

This clone has a single count. The gene calls are TRBV7-2 and TRBJ1-1; 11 positions agree with TRBD1. The CDR3 sequence is 15 residues long. V trimming: 4 bases; J trimming: 2 bases; junction bases outside the gene matches: 3. Germline loops: CDR1 SGHTA, CDR2 FQGNSA. The CDR3 sequence: CASSYGTGGNTEAFF. Here the CDR3 DNA reads TGTGCCAGCAGCTACGGGACAGGGGGAAACACTGAAGCTTTCTTT.

DNA for the CDR3: TGTGCCAGCAGTAGGCGCGGAACTTCCTACAATGAGCAGTTCTTC. Protein: CASSRRGTSYNEQFF. The gene calls are TRBV28 and TRBJ2-1; no clear D gene. The CDR3 spans 15 residues. CDR1 and CDR2 (germline): MDHEN, SYDVKM. Trimming pared 5 bases from V and 1 base from J, leaving 12 bases between. Drawing the rest from reference TRBV28 and TRBJ2-1, the complete variable domain is DVKVTQSSRYLVKRTGEKVFLECVQDMDHENMFWYRQDPGLGLRLIYFSYDVKMKEKGDIPEGYSVSREKKERFSLILESASTNQTSMYLCASSRRGTSYNEQFFGPGTRLTVL.

The chain is built from TRBV5-4 and TRBJ2-1, with 8 bases matching TRBD2. The ends lost 0 bases at V and 6 bases at J; junction bases unmatched: 8. CDR3 length equals 16 residues. CDR1 and CDR2 (germline): SGHNT, YYREEE (reference sequence). The CDR3 bases are TGTGCCAGCAGCTTGGCCAGCAGCGGGAGTTTCAATGAGCAGTTCTTC. Its protein is CASSLASSGSFNEQFF.

The chain combines TRBV6-5 with TRBJ2-1; TRBD2 might be the D (5 bases). Germline V CDR1 and CDR2: MNHEY, SVGAGI. Trimming cost V 6 bases and J 12 bases, with 12 bases left between them. The CDR3 covers 11 residues. The CDR3 coding sequence is TGTGCCAGCAGCCCCGGCGGGTCGCAGTTCTTC. Translation: CASSPGGSQFF.

The chain links TRBV5-8 to TRBJ1-1; 9 bases agree with TRBD1. CDR3 length: 15 amino acids. With 0 bases clipped from V and 4 bases from J, the junction kept 4 bases outside the gene matches. From germline, CDR1 is SGHTS and CDR2 YDEGEE. This CDR3 is CASSLGTGVGTEAFF. For the CDR3, the DNA is TGTGCCAGCAGCTTGGGGACAGGGGTGGGCACTGAAGCTTTCTTT.

The gene calls are TRBV7-9 and TRBJ1-1; 7 bases are shared with TRBD1. Germline V gives CDR1 SEHNR, CDR2 FQNEAQ (reference sequence). V lost 2 bases and J lost 3; bases outside the gene matches: 0. The CDR3 is 13 residues long. CDR3 coding DNA: TGTGCCAGCAGCTTACAGGGGGACACTGAAGCTTTCTTT. It specifies CASSLQGDTEAFF. Complete variable domain (other parts from reference TRBV7-9 and TRBJ1-1): DTGVSQNPRHKITKRGQNVTFRCDPISEHNRLYWYRQTLGQGPEFLTYFQNEAQLEKSRLLSDRFSAERPKGSFSTLEIQRTEQGDSAMYLCASSLQGDTEAFFGQGTRLTVV.

The chain joins TRBV7-9 to TRBJ1-2; D gene uncertain. The germline CDR1 and CDR2 sequences are SEHNR and FQNEAQ (reference sequence). The CDR3 length is 12 residues. V lost 2 bases to trimming and J lost 6 bases, with 7 bases between them. CDR3 region: CASSLTPDGYTF. DNA of the CDR3: TGTGCCAGCAGCTTAACACCAGATGGCTACACCTTC.

The chain employs TRBV27 and TRBJ1-2, with 9 bases matching TRBD1. V lost 7 bases and J lost 3; bases outside the gene matches: 6. This CDR3 is 14 amino acids long. CDR1 and CDR2 from the germline V gene are MNHEY and SMNVEV (reference sequence). The CDR3 nucleotides are TGTGCCAGCAACACTAGACAGGGGGACTATGGCTACACCTTC. Protein sequence: CASNTRQGDYGYTF.

The chain uses TRBV2 and TRBJ1-2; weak D call: TRBD1 (6 bases). V was pared by 6 bases and J by 2 bases, with 13 bases between. The CDR3 spans 14 residues. CDR1 and CDR2 (germline): SNHLY, FYNNEI. This CDR3 is CASRTAGGNYGYTF. CDR3 nucleotides: TGTGCCAGCAGGACGGCGGGGGGCAACTATGGCTACACCTTC.

This chain uses TRBV28 with TRBJ2-1; 10 nucleotides match TRBD2. The junction had 7 bases not matched to a gene; V was cut back by 4 bases and J by 7 bases. Germline lookup yields CDR1 MDHEN and CDR2 SYDVKM. The CDR3 spans 15 residues. CDR3 coding DNA: TGTGCCAGCAGTTGGCCGGCTAGCGGGAGTAATGAGCAGTTCTTC. Protein product: CASSWPASGSNEQFF. Based on the CDR3 plus reference TRBV28 and TRBJ2-1, the full variable domain is DVKVTQSSRYLVKRTGEKVFLECVQDMDHENMFWYRQDPGLGLRLIYFSYDVKMKEKGDIPEGYSVSREKKERFSLILESASTNQTSMYLCASSWPASGSNEQFFGPGTRLTVL.

A few counts support this clone. The J gene is TRBJ2-7, the V gene TRBV20-1, with D perhaps TRBD1 (6 bases). Trimming took 4 bases from V and 9 from J, leaving 10 bases between them. Germline CDR1 DFQATT, CDR2 SNEGSKA (reference sequence). The CDR3 is made up of 10 amino acids. CDR3 sequence (DNA): TGCAGTGCTACCGAGGACAGGCAGTACTTC. This translates into CSATEDRQYF.

The chain has TRBV11-2 and TRBJ2-7, with no clear D. Deletions cut 2 bases from V and 7 bases from J, with 12 bases between. This CDR3 spans 13 amino acids. The germline gives CDR1 SGHAT, CDR2 FQNNGV. The CDR3 region is CASSLQTSREQYF. DNA for the CDR3: TGTGCCAGCAGCTTACAGACTTCTCGGGAGCAGTACTTC.

The genes are TRBV16 and TRBJ2-1; 10 positions match TRBD2. The length of the CDR3 is 16 residues. V shed 0 bases, J shed 7 bases, and the junction held 6 bases outside the gene matches. Germline V lookup: CDR1 KGHSY, CDR2 FQNENV. The CDR3 here is CASSQSPLAGDNEQFF. The CDR3 bases are TGTGCCAGCAGCCAATCTCCGCTAGCGGGAGATAATGAGCAGTTCTTC.

This clone showed up just a few times. The V gene is TRBV5-1, the J gene TRBJ2-1; 9 bases fit TRBD1. The CDR3 contains 15 residues. Germline V gene lookup returns CDR1 SGHRS and CDR2 YFSETQ. The V gene end was trimmed by 0 bases and the J gene end by 7 bases; junction bases not matched to a gene: 5. CDR3 sequence: CASSLGGTGKNEQFF. The CDR3 coding sequence is TGCGCCAGCAGCTTGGGGGGGACAGGGAAGAATGAGCAGTTCTTC. Together with reference TRBV5-1 and TRBJ2-1, the CDR3 gives the full variable domain: KAGVTQTPRYLIKTRGQQVTLSCSPISGHRSVSWYQQTPGQGLQFLFEYFSETQRNKGNFPGRFSGRQFSNSRSEMNVSTLELGDSALYLCASSLGGTGKNEQFFGPGTRLTVL.

The rearrangement links TRBV10-3 to TRBJ2-1, with TRBD2 identical over 11 bases. Germline assignment: CDR1 ENHRY and CDR2 SYGVKD. With 3 bases clipped from V and 2 bases from J, the junction kept 3 bases outside the gene matches. The length of the CDR3 is 16 residues. This CDR3 reads CAISELAGVTYNEQFF. The CDR3 DNA is TGTGCCATCAGTGAACTAGCGGGAGTTACCTACAATGAGCAGTTCTTC.

J is TRBJ1-6 and V is TRBV27, with D perhaps matching TRBD1 (5 bases). With 6 bases removed from V and 13 bases from J, the gap between germline ends came to 16 bases. The germline CDR1 and CDR2 sequences are MNHEY and SMNVEV (reference sequence). There are 13 residues in the CDR3. The DNA of the CDR3 is TGTGCCAGCAGCCAGCGCGGGACTGGGCCCCTCCACTTT. As protein: CASSQRGTGPLHF.

V is TRBV5-1 and J is TRBJ1-2; 7 bases fit TRBD1. Unmatched junction bases numbered 8, after V lost 4 bases and J lost 8 bases. Germline CDR1 reads SGHRS; CDR2 reads YFSETQ. This CDR3 has 13 amino acids. The CDR3 is CASSPVQGQGYTF. The CDR3 DNA is TGCGCCAGCAGCCCAGTACAGGGGCAAGGCTACACCTTC.

V and J are TRBV6-5 and TRBJ2-1, with D perhaps matching TRBD2 (6 bases). The ends were cut back, 4 bases at V and 11 bases at J, with 12 bases in the middle. This CDR3 is 12 amino acids long. From germline, CDR1 is MNHEY and CDR2 SVGAGI. The CDR3 sequence is CASSSEGIKQFF. CDR3 DNA: TGTGCCAGCAGTTCGGAGGGAATTAAGCAGTTCTTC.

The chain combines TRBV27 with TRBJ2-1; D unresolved. V was shortened by 3 bases and J by 6 bases, with 12 bases between the two germline ends. Germline V lookup: CDR1 MNHEY, CDR2 SMNVEV (reference sequence). The CDR3 consists of 14 residues. The CDR3 sequence is CASSLKSFSNEQFF. CDR3 coding DNA: TGTGCCAGCAGTTTGAAGAGTTTCTCCAATGAGCAGTTCTTC.

This clone appeared once. The rearrangement links TRBV5-6 to TRBJ1-1; D is perhaps TRBD1 (6 bases). Germline values: CDR1 SGHDT, CDR2 YYEEEE. The V gene lost 3 bases and the J gene lost 10 bases, with 19 bases spanning the gap. The CDR3 covers 14 residues. CDR3 sequence: CASSSGTPGGGAFF. CDR3 in DNA: TGTGCCAGCAGCTCCGGGACACCCGGCGGTGGAGCTTTCTTT.

The rearrangement links TRBV12-3 or TRBV12-4 to TRBJ2-1; no clear D. This CDR3 has 12 residues. With 3 bases removed from V and 7 bases from J, the gap between germline ends came to 7 bases. The CDR3 sequence is CASSFAGNEQFF. CDR3 coding DNA: TGTGCCAGCAGTTTTGCCGGGAATGAGCAGTTCTTC.